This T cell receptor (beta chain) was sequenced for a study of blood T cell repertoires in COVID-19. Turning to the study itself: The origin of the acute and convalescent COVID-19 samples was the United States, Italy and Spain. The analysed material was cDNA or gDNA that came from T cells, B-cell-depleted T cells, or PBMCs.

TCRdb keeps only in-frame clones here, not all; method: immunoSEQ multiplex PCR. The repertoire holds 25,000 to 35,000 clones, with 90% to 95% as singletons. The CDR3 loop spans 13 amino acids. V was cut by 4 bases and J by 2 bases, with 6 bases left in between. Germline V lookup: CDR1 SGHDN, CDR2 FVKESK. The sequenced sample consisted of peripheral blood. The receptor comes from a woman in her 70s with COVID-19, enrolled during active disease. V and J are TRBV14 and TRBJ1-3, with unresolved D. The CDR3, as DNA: TGTGCCAGCAGCCCGCGGACTGGAAACACCATATATTTT. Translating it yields CASSPRTGNTIYF.